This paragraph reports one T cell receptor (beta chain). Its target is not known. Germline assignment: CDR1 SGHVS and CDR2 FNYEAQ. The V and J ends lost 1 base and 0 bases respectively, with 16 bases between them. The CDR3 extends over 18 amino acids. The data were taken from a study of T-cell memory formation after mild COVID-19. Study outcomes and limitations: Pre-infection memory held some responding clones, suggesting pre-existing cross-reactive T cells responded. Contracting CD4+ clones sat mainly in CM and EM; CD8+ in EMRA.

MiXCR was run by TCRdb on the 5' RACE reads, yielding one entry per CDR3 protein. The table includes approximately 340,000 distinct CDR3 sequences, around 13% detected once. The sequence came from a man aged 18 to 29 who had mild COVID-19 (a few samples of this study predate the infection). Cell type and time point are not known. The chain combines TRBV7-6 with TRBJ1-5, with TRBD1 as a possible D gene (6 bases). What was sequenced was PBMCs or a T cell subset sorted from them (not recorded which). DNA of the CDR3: TGTGCCAGCAGCTTAGAAGGGGGGTGGACAACTAGCAATCAGCCCCAGCATTTT. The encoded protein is CASSLEGGWTTSNQPQHF. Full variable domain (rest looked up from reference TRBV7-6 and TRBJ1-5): GAGVSQSPRYKVTKRGQDVALRCDPISGHVSLYWYRQALGQGPEFLTYFNYEAQQDKSGLPNDRFSAERPEGSISTLTIQRTEQRDSAMYRCASSLEGGWTTSNQPQHFGDGTRLSIL.